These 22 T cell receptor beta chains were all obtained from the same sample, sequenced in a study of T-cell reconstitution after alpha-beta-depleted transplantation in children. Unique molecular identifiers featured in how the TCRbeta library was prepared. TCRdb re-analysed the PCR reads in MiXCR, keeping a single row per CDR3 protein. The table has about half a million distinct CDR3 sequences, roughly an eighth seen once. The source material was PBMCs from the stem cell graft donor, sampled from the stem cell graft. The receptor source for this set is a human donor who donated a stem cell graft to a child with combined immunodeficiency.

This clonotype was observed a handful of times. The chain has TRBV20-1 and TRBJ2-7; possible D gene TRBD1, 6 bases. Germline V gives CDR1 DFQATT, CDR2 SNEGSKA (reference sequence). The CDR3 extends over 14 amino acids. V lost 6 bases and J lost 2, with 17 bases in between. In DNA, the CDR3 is TGCAGTGCCCGTACCGGGACATCCGCCTACGAGCAGTACTTC. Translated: CSARTGTSAYEQYF.

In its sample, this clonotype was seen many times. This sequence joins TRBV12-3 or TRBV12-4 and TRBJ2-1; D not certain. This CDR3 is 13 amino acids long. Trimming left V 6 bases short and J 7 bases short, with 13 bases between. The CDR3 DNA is TGTGCCAGCAGAGGCCGTGGAGAGAATGAGCAGTTCTTC. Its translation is CASRGRGENEQFF.

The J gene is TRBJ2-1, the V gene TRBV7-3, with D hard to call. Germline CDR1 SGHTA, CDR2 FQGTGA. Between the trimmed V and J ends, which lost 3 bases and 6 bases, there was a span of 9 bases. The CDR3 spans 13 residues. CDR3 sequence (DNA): TGTGCCAGCAGCTTTTCTAGAGTCAATGAGCAGTTCTTC. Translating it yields CASSFSRVNEQFF.

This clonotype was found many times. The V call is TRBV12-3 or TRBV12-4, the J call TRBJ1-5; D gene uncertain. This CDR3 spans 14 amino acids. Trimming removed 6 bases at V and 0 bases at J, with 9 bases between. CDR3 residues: CASSLTLSNQPQHF. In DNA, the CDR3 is TGTGCCAGCAGCTTGACACTTAGCAATCAGCCCCAGCATTTT.

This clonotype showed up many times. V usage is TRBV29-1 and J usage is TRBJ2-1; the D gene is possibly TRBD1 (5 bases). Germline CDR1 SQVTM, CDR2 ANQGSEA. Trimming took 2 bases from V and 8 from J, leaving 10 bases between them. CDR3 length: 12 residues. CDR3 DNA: TGCAGCGTTGAAATATGGGGCGATGAGCAGTTCTTC. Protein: CSVEIWGDEQFF.

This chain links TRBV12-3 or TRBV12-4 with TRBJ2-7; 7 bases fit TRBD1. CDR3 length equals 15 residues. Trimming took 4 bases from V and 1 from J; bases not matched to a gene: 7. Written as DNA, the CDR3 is TGTGCCAGCAGTTCCCGACAGGGAAAATCCTACGAGCAGTACTTC. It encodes CASSSRQGKSYEQYF.

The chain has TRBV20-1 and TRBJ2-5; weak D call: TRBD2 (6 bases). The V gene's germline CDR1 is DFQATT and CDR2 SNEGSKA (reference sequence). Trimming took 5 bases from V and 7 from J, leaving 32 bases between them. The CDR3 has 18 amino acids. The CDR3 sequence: CSAAQVVRATTRGPTQYF. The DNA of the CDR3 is TGCAGTGCTGCCCAAGTTGTGCGGGCCACTACGCGGGGTCCGACCCAGTACTTC.

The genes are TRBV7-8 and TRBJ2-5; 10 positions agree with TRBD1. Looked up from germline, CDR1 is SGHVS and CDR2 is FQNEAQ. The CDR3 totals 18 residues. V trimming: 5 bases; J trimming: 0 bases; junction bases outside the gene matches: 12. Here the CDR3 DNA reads TGTGCCAGCAGCGGCCCAAAGGTCGGGACAGGGGACCAAGAGACCCAGTACTTC. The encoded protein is CASSGPKVGTGDQETQYF.

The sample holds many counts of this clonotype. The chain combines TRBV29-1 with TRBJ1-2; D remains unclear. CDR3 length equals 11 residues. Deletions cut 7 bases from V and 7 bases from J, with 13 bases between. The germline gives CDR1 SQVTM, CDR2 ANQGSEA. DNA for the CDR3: TGCAGCGCTCGAAACCTCGGTGGCTACACCTTC. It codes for CSARNLGGYTF.

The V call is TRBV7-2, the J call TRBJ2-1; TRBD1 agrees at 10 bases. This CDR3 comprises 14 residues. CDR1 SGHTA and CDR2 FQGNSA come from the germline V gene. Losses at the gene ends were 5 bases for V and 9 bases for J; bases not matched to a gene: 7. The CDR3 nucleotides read TGTGCCAGCAGCCTAGACAGGGGGCCCATTGAGCAGTTCTTC. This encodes CASSLDRGPIEQFF.

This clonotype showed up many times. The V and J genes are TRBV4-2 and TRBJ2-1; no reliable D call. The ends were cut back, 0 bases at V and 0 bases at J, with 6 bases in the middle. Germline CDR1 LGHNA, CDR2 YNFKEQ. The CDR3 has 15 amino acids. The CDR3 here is CASSQERRSYNEQFF. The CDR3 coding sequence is TGTGCCAGCAGCCAAGAGCGACGCTCCTACAATGAGCAGTTCTTC.

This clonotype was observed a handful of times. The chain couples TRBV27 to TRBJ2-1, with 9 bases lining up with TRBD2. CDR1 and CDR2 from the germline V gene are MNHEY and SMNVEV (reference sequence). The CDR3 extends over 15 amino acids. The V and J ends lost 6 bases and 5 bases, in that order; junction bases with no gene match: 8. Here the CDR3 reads CASRVVAGVHNEQFF. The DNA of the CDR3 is TGTGCCAGCAGAGTAGTAGCGGGAGTCCACAATGAGCAGTTCTTC.

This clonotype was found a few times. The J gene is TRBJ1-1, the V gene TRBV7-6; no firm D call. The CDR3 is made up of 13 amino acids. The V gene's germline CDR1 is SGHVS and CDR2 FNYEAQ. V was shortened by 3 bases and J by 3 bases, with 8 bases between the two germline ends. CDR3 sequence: CASSFFLDTEAFF. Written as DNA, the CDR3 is TGTGCCAGCAGCTTTTTCCTGGACACTGAAGCTTTCTTT.

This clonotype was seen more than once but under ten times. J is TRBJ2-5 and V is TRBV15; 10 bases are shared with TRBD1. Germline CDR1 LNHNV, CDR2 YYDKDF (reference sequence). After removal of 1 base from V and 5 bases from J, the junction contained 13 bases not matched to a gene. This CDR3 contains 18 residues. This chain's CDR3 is CATSRGWRLGDRGETQYF. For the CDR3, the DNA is TGTGCCACCAGCAGAGGGTGGAGACTTGGGGACAGGGGTGAGACCCAGTACTTC.

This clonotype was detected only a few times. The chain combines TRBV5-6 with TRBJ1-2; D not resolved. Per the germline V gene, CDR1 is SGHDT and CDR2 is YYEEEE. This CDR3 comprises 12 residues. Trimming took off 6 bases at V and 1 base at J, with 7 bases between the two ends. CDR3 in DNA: TGTGCCAGCACCCAGATTAACTATGGCTACACCTTC. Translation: CASTQINYGYTF.

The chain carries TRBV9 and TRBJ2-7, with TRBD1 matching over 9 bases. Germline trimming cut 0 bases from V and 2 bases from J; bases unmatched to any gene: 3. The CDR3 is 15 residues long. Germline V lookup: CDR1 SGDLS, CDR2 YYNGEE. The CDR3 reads CASSVGGTGTYEQYF. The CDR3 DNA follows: TGTGCCAGCAGCGTAGGTGGGACAGGGACCTACGAGCAGTACTTC.

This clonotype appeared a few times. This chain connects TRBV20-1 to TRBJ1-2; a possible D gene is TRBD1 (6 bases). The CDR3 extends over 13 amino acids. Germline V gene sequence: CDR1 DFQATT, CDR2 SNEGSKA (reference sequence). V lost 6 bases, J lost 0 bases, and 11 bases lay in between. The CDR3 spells CSATDRANYGYTF. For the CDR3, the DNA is TGCAGTGCAACGGACAGAGCTAACTATGGCTACACCTTC.

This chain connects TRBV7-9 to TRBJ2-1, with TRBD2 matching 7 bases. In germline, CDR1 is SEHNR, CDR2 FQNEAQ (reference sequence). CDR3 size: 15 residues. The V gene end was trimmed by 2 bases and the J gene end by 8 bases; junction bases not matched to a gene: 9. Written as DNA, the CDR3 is TGTGCCAGCAGCTTAATCAGCGGGGAAGGCTATGAGCAGTTCTTC. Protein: CASSLISGEGYEQFF.

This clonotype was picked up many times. This CDR3 is CASSQVGTSGGASDTQYF. CDR3 bases: TGCGCCAGCAGCCAAGTCGGGACTAGCGGGGGGGCCTCAGATACGCAGTATTTT. This sequence joins TRBV4-1 and TRBJ2-3, with 16 bases fitting TRBD2. V shed 1 base, J shed 4 bases, and the junction held 5 bases outside the gene matches. Germline V CDR1 and CDR2: MGHRA, YSYEKL. The length of the CDR3 is 18 residues.

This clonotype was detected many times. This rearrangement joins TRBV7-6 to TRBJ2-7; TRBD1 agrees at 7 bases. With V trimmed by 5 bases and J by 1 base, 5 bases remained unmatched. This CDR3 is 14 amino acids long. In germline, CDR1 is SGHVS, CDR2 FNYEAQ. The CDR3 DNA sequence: TGTGCCAGCAGCGCACCGGGACAGTCCTACGAGCAGTACTTC. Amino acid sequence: CASSAPGQSYEQYF.

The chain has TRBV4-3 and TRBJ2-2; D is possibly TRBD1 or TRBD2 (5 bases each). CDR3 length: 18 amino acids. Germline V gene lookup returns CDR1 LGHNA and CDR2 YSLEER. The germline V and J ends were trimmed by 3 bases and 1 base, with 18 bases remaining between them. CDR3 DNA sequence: TGCGCCAGCAGCCAGGGGACGGGCTCAGCAAAGAACACCGGGGAGCTGTTTTTT. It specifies CASSQGTGSAKNTGELFF.

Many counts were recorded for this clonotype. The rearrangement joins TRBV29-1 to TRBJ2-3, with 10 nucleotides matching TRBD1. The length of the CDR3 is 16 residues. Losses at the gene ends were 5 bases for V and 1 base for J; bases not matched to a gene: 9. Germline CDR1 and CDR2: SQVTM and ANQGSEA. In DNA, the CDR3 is TGCAGCGTTATACCGGGGGACAGGGGAGGCACAGATACGCAGTATTTT. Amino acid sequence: CSVIPGDRGGTDTQYF.